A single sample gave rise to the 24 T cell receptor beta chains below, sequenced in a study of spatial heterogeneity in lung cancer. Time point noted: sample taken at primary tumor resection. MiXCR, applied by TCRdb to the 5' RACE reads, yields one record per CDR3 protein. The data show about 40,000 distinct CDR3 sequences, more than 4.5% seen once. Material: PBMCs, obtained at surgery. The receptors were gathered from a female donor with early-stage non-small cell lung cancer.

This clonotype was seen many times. CDR3 protein: CASSFDRTGGVGSQETQYF. DNA for the CDR3: TGTGCCAGCAGCTTCGATAGGACAGGGGGAGTCGGTAGTCAAGAGACCCAGTACTTC. The chain recombines TRBV11-1 with TRBJ2-5; 10 bases fit TRBD1. Germline assignment: CDR1 SGHAT and CDR2 FQDESV (reference sequence). V was clipped by 3 bases and J by 2 bases; unmatched bases: 15. The CDR3 is made up of 19 amino acids.

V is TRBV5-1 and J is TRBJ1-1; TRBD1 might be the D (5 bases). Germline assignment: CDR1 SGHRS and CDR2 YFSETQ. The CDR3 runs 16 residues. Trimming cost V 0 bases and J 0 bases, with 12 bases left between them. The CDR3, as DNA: TGCGCCAGCAGCTTGGCCGGGACGGGGATGAACACTGAAGCTTTCTTT. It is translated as CASSLAGTGMNTEAFF.

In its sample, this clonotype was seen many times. In DNA form, the CDR3 reads TGTGCCAGCAGGGGACAGGGGTTGACTGAAGCTTTCTTT. The encoded protein is CASRGQGLTEAFF. The chain is built from TRBV12-3 or TRBV12-4 and TRBJ1-1, with 10 nucleotides matching TRBD1. Trimming removed 6 bases from V and 5 bases from J; junction bases left unmatched: 3. The length of the CDR3 is 13 residues.

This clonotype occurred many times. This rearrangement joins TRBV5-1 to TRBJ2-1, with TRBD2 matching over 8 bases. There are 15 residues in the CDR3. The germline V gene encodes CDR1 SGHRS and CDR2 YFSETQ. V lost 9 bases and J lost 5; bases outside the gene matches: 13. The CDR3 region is CATSLRSGGDNEQFF. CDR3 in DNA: TGCGCCACCTCGCTGAGGTCCGGGGGGGACAATGAGCAGTTCTTC.

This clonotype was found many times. CDR3 protein: CASSQPSWYDRENYGYTF. The CDR3 nucleotides read TGCGCCAGCAGCCAACCAAGCTGGTACGACAGGGAGAACTATGGCTACACCTTC. The rearrangement joins TRBV4-3 to TRBJ1-2; 7 nucleotides line up with TRBD1. Germline V gene lookup returns CDR1 LGHNA and CDR2 YSLEER. J gave up 2 bases and V 2 bases, and 14 bases lay outside the gene matches. The CDR3 is made up of 18 amino acids.

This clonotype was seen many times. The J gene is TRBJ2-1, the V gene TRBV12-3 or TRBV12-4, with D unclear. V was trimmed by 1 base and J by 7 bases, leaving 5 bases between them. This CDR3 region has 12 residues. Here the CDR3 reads CASSLVPNEQFF. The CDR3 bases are TGTGCCAGCAGTTTAGTCCCTAATGAGCAGTTCTTC.

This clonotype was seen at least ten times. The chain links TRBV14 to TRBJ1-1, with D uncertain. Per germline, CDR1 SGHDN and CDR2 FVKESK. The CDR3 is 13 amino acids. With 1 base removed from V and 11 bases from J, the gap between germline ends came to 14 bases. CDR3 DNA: TGTGCCAGCAGCCAAGGAGACGGACGTGAGGCTTTCTTT. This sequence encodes CASSQGDGREAFF.

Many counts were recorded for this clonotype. Here the CDR3 reads CSVDMTGSTDTQYF. CDR3 bases: TGCAGCGTTGACATGACAGGTAGCACAGATACGCAGTATTTT. The chain links TRBV29-1 to TRBJ2-3; TRBD1 might be the D (6 bases). There are 14 residues in the CDR3. Trimming cost V 3 bases and J 0 bases, with 10 bases left between them. Germline V CDR1 and CDR2: SQVTM, ANQGSEA.

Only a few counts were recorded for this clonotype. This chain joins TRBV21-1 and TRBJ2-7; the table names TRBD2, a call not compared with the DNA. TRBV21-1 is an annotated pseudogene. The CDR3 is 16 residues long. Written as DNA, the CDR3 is TGTGCCAGCAGCAAAGCTTGGACTAGCGTGGCCTACGAGCAGTACTTC. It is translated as CASSKAWTSVAYEQYF.

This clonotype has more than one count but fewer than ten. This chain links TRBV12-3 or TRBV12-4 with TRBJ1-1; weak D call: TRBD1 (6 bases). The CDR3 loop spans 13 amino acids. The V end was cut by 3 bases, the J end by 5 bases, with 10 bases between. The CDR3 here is CASSFTRGTEAFF. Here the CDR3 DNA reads TGTGCCAGCAGTTTCACCAGGGGTACTGAAGCTTTCTTT.

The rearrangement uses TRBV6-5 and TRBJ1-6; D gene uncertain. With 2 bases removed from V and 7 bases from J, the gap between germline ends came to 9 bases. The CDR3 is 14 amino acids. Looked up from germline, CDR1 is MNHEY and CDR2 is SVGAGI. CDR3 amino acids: CASSYKRENSPLHF. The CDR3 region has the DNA TGTGCCAGCAGTTACAAACGAGAAAATTCACCCCTCCACTTT.

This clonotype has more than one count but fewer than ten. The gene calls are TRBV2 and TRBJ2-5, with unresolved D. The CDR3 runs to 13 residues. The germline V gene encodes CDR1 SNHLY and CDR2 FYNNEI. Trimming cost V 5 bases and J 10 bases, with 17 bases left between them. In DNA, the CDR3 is TGTGCCAGCAGTCCCGACACATCCCGGTTCCAGTACTTC. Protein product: CASSPDTSRFQYF.

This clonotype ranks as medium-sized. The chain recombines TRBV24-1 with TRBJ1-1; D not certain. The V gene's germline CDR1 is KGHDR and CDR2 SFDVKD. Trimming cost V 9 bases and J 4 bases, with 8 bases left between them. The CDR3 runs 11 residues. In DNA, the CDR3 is TGTGCCACCCGGGCTGGCACTGAAGCTTTCTTT. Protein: CATRAGTEAFF.

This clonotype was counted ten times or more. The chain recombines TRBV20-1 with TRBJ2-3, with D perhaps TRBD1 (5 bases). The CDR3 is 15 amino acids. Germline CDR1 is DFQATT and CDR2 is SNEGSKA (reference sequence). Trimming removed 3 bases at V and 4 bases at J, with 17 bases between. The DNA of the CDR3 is TGCAGTGCTAGTTCCAGGGTTGGGTCGGCAGATACGCAGTATTTT. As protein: CSASSRVGSADTQYF.

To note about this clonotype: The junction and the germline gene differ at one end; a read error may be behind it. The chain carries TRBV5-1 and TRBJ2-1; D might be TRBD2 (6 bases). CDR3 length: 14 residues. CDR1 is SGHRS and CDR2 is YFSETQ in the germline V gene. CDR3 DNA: TGCGCCAGCAGCTTGGAACCGCGCGGGGAGGCAGGTGTCTTC. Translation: CASSLEPRGEAGVF.

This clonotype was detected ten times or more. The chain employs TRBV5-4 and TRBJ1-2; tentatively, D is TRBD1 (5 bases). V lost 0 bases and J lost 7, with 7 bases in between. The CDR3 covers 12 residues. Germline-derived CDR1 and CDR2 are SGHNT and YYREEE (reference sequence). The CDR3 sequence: CASSLGQLGYTF. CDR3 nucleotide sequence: TGTGCCAGCAGCTTGGGACAGCTTGGCTACACCTTC.

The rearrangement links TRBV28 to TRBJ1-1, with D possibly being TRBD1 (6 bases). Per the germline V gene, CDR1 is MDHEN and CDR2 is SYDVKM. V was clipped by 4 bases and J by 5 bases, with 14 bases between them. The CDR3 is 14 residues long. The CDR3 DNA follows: TGTGCCAGCAGTTATGGAGGGGGAGGGACTGAAGCTTTCTTT. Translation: CASSYGGGGTEAFF.

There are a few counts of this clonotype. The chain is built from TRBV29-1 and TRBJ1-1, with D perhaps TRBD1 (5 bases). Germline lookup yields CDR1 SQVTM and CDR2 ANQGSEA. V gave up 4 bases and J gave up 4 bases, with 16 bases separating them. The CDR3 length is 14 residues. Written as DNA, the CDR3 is TGCAGCGTTGCGGGAGGGGCGCTGGGCACTGAAGCTTTCTTT. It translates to CSVAGGALGTEAFF.

CDR3 bases: TGTGCCAGCAGTCCTCGGGCCGGCCGTTACGAGCAGTACTTC. Encoded protein: CASSPRAGRYEQYF. This chain links TRBV27 with TRBJ2-7; D gene ambiguous. The ends were cut back, 5 bases at V and 4 bases at J, with 15 bases in the middle. Germline V gene sequence: CDR1 MNHEY, CDR2 SMNVEV (reference sequence). This CDR3 has 14 amino acids.

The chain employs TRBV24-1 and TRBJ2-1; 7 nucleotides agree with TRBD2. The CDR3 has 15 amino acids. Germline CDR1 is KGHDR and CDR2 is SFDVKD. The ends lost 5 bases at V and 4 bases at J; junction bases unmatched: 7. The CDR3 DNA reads TGTGCCACCAGTGGAGCGGGGCCACATTACAATGAGCAGTTCTTC. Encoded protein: CATSGAGPHYNEQFF.

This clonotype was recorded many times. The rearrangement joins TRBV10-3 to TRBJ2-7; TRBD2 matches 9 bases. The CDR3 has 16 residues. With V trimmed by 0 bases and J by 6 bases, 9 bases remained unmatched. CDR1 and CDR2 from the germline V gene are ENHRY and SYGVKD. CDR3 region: CAISESVGGGAREQYF. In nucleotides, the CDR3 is TGTGCCATCAGTGAGTCCGTTGGCGGGGGGGCCCGCGAGCAGTACTTC.

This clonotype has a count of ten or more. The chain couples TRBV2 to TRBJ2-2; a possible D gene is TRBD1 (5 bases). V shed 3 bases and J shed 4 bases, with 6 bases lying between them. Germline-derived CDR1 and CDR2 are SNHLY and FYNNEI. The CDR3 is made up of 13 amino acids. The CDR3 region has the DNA TGTGCCAGCAGTGAGACAGCCACCGGGGAGCTGTTTTTT. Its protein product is CASSETATGELFF.

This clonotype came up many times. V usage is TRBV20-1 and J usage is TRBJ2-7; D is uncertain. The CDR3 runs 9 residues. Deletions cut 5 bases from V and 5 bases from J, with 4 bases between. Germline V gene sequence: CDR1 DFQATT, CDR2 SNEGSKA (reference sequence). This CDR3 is CSAGHEQYF. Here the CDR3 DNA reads TGCAGTGCTGGCCACGAGCAGTACTTC.

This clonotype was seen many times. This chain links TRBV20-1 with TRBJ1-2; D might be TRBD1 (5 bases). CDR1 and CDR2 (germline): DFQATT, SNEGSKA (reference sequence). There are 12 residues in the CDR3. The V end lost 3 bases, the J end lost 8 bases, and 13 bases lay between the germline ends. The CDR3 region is CSASQGGGGYTF. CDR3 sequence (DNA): TGCAGTGCTAGCCAGGGAGGCGGCGGCTACACCTTC.